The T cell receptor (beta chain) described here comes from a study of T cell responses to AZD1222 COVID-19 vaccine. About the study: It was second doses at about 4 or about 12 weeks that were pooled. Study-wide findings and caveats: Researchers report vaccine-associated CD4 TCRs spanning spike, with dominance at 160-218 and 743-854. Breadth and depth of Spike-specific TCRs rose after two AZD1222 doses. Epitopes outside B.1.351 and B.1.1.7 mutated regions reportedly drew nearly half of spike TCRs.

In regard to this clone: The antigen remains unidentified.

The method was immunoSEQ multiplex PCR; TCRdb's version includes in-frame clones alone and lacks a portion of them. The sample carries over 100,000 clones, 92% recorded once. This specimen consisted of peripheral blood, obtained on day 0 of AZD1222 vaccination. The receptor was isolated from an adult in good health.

CDR3: CASSVARGQAFF. The CDR3 coding sequence is TGTGCCAGCAGCGTAGCGAGGGGCCAAGCTTTCTTT. This sequence joins TRBV9 and TRBJ1-1; D may be TRBD1 (5 bases). Germline loops: CDR1 SGDLS, CDR2 YYNGEE. The CDR3 is made up of 12 amino acids. Trimming stripped 0 bases from V and 9 bases from J, with 9 bases between.